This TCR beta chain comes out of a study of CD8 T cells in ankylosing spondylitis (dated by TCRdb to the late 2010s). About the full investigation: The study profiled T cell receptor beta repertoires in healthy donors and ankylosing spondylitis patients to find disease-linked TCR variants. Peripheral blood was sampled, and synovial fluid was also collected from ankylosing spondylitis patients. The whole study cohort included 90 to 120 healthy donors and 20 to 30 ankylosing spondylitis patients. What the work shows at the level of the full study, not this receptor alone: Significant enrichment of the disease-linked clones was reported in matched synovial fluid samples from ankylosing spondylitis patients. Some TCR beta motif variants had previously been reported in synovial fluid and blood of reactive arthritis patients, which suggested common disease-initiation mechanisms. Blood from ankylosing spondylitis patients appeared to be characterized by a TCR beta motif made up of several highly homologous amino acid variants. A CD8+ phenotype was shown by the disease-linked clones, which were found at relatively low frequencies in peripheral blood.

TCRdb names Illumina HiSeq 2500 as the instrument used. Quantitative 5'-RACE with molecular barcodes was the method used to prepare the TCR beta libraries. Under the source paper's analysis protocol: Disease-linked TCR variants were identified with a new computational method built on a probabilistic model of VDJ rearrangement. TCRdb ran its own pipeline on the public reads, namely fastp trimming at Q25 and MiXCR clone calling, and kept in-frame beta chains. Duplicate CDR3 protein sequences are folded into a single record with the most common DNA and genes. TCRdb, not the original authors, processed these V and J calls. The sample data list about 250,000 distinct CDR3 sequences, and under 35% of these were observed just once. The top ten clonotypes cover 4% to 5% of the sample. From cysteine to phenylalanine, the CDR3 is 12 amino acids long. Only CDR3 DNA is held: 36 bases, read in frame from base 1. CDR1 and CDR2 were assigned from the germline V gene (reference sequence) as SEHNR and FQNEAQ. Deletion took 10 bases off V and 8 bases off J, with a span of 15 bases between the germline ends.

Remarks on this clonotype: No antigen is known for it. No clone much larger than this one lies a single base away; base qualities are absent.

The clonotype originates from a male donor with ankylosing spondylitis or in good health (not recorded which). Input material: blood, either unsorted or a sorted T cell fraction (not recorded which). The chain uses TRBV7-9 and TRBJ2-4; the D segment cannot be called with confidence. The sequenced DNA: TGTGCCAACGTCCAGCTAGTTGACATTCAGTACTTC. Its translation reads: CANVQLVDIQYF. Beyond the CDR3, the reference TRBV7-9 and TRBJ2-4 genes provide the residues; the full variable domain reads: DTGVSQNPRHKITKRGQNVTFRCDPISEHNRLYWYRQTLGQGPEFLTYFQNEAQLEKSRLLSDRFSAERPKGSFSTLEIQRTEQGDSAMYLCANVQLVDIQYFGAGTRLSVL.